A selection of T cell receptor beta chains follows, all from one sample in a study of blood T cell repertoires in COVID-19. Produced via immunoSEQ multiplex PCR; TCRdb's table is partial and in-frame only. The sample has approximately 85,000 clones; 81% are singletons. Material for sequencing was peripheral blood. The source of these receptors is a human donor in a cohort sampled during active COVID-19. Both conserved end residues are part of each CDR3. A D gene is named only where the DNA matches it firmly. The listing skips clone size in some rows; elsewhere it reads once, few, many or a size class.

abundance	d_gene	v_gene	j_gene	CDR3nt	CDR3aa
once	TRBD2	TRBV7-3	TRBJ2-5	TGTGCCAGCAGCATAGCGGGGGGACAAGAGACCCAGTACTTC	CASSIAGGQETQYF
once	TRBD2	TRBV5-1	TRBJ2-3	TGCGCCAGCAGCCGGAGCGGGGGTAGCACAGATACGCAGTATTTT	CASSRSGGSTDTQYF
.	.	TRBV14	TRBJ1-4	TGTGCCAGCAGCCCACACAGGGTTATGGATGAAAAACTGTTTTTT	CASSPHRVMDEKLFF
.	.	TRBV28	TRBJ2-7	TGTGCCAGCAGTCTTTCCGGGACTGCCTCCTACGAGCAGTACTTC	CASSLSGTASYEQYF
.	TRBD1	TRBV7-3	TRBJ2-7	TGTGCCAGCAGCTTTTCACCCGGGACAGGGATGTACTTC	CASSFSPGTGMYF
.	.	TRBV6-5	TRBJ2-1	TGTGCCAGCAGTAACCTCCTAACCGGAGCTGAGCAGTTCTTC	CASSNLLTGAEQFF
.	.	TRBV10-3	TRBJ2-3	TGTGCCATCAACGGTGGGGTAGGGGCTCGGACAGATACGCAGTATTTT	CAINGGVGARTDTQYF
.	.	TRBV28	TRBJ1-1	TGTGCCAGCAGCCTTGCTGGGCACACTGAAGCTTTCTTT	CASSLAGHTEAFF
.	.	TRBV7-9	TRBJ1-2	TGTGCCACCGGACGGGAGGGGGTATATGGCTACACCTTC	CATGREGVYGYTF
.	TRBD2	TRBV9	TRBJ2-3	TGTGCCAGCAGCCCCCCCGGGAGGGGCCCACACACAGATACGCAGTATTTT	CASSPPGRGPHTDTQYF
.	.	TRBV27	TRBJ1-3	TGTGCCAGCAGTTTATCACTTGGAAACACCATATATTTT	CASSLSLGNTIYF
.	TRBD1	TRBV27	TRBJ2-7	TGTGCCAGCAGCTCCGTAGGTGGGACAGCCTTCTACGAGCTGTACTTC	CASSSVGGTAFYELYF
.	TRBD1	TRBV18	TRBJ1-2	TGTGCCAGCTCAACCGACAGGGGGCTTAACTATGGCTACACCTTC	CASSTDRGLNYGYTF
many	.	TRBV2	TRBJ2-7	TGTGCCGTCCCTCGCCCCGGGAGTCAAACCGAGCAGTACTTC	CAVPRPGSQTEQYF
.	.	TRBV19	TRBJ1-5	TGTGCCAGTAGTACAGGTCAGGGGCAGCCCCAGCATTTT	CASSTGQGQPQHF
few	.	TRBV4-1	TRBJ2-5	TGCGCCAGCAGCCTCATCTGGGGGGGGCCAGGTGAGACCCAGTACTTC	CASSLIWGGPGETQYF
.	TRBD1	TRBV5-4	TRBJ1-2	TGTGCCAGCAGCTTGCAGGGCAGGGGGACGGGAGGCTACACCTTC	CASSLQGRGTGGYTF
few	TRBD1	TRBV27	TRBJ2-2	TGTGCCAGCAGTTGGACTCGGACAGGAGCCACCGGGGAGCTGTTTTTT	CASSWTRTGATGELFF
.	.	TRBV21-1	TRBJ2-7	TGTGCCAGCAGCAACCGGACTAGCGGGGACTACGAGCAGTACTTC	CASSNRTSGDYEQYF
.	TRBD2	TRBV30	TRBJ2-7	TGTGCCTTGACTAGCGGCGGCGACGAGCAGTACTTC	CALTSGGDEQYF
.	TRBD2	TRBV19	TRBJ2-1	TGTGCCAGTGGGGATCGTTGGACTAGCTCCTACAATGAGCAGTTCTTC	CASGDRWTSSYNEQFF
few	.	TRBV20-1	TRBJ1-3	TGCAGTGCTAGTTTGGGGCGCAACACCATATATTTT	CSASLGRNTIYF
once	.	TRBV2	TRBJ2-3	TGTGCCAGCAGTGACGAGGGAAATACGCAGTATTTT	CASSDEGNTQYF
.	TRBD2	TRBV7-7	TRBJ2-1	TGTGCTAGCAGCCCGCGGGGGGGTGCCTACAATGAGCAGTTCTTC	CASSPRGGAYNEQFF
.	TRBD1	TRBV20-1	TRBJ1-6	TGCAGTGCTATTGACAGGGGGCCTTCACCCCTCCACTTT	CSAIDRGPSPLHF
few	TRBD1	TRBV2	TRBJ1-4	TGTGCCAGCAGCGCCCAGACAGGGTTAATAGAAAAACTGTTTTTT	CASSAQTGLIEKLFF